These 21 T cell receptor beta chains originate from one sample sequenced in a study of cytomegalovirus exposure and HLA in healthy donors. The primer mix had 60 Vbeta and 13 Jbeta primers. Sequencing was performed with immunoSEQ multiplex PCR; in TCRdb, only in-frame clones are kept and a portion is missing. Found here are approximately 140,000 clones, just under 75% of them singletons; the top ten hold 1.5% to 2%. Sequenced: PBMCs. Receptors originate from a woman aged 18 to 35 in good health and CMV-seronegative.

The chain combines TRBV7-9 with TRBJ1-3; D might be TRBD1 (6 bases). The germline CDR1 and CDR2 sequences are SEHNR and FQNEAQ (reference sequence). The V and J ends lost 6 bases and 0 bases respectively, with 9 bases between them. The CDR3 runs to 14 residues. The CDR3 sequence is CASRGDNSGNTIYF. The CDR3 DNA is TGTGCCAGCAGGGGGGACAACTCTGGAAACACCATATATTTT.

This rearrangement joins TRBV11-3 to TRBJ2-7; 8 bases fit TRBD2. The CDR3 is made up of 14 amino acids. CDR1 is SGHNT, CDR2 YENEEA, per germline. Trimming cost V 2 bases and J 5 bases; bases outside gene matches: 5. CDR3 coding DNA: TGTGCCAGCAGCTTATCCTCGCGGGGGGACGAGCAGTACGTC. Its translation is CASSLSSRGDEQYV.

The J gene is TRBJ2-5, the V gene TRBV6-6; a weak D match, TRBD2 (6 bases). The CDR3 is 14 residues long. Trimming pared 1 base from V and 1 base from J, leaving 7 bases between. CDR1 and CDR2 (germline): MNHNY, SVGAGI (reference sequence). CDR3 bases: TGTGCCAGCAGTTACTGGGAGGCCCAAGAGACCCAGTACTTC. Encoded protein: CASSYWEAQETQYF.

The rearrangement uses TRBV5-5 and TRBJ1-2; possible D gene TRBD1, 6 bases. Trimming removed 1 base from V and 7 bases from J, with 14 bases in between. Germline values: CDR1 SGHKS, CDR2 YYEKEE (reference sequence). This CDR3 spans 14 amino acids. CDR3 in amino acids: CASSLSEGESGYTF. CDR3 sequence (DNA): TGTGCCAGCAGCTTGAGTGAGGGGGAAAGTGGCTACACCTTC.

In its sample, this clone was seen a few times. Other DNA sequences in the sample encode the same CDR3. The chain is built from TRBV19 and TRBJ2-1, with D perhaps TRBD2 (5 bases). This CDR3 has 13 amino acids. V shed 5 bases and J shed 3 bases, with 8 bases lying between them. In germline, CDR1 is LNHDA, CDR2 SQIVND (reference sequence). Here the CDR3 reads CASSPRGYNEQFF. The CDR3 bases are TGTGCCAGTAGTCCACGGGGCTACAATGAGCAGTTCTTC.

The rearrangement uses TRBV7-2 and TRBJ1-1, with a possible D match to TRBD1 (5 bases). Germline CDR1 reads SGHTA; CDR2 reads FQGNSA. V was trimmed by 3 bases and J by 2 bases, leaving 10 bases between them. The CDR3 extends over 14 amino acids. The CDR3 loop is CASSFAGVNTEAFF. In DNA, the CDR3 is TGTGCCAGCAGCTTCGCGGGGGTTAACACTGAAGCTTTCTTT.

Only a few counts were recorded for this clone. The V call is TRBV28, the J call TRBJ1-4; perhaps TRBD1 as D (6 bases). Trimming cost V 3 bases and J 2 bases, with 16 bases left between them. CDR3 length: 17 amino acids. Germline CDR1 is MDHEN and CDR2 is SYDVKM. CDR3 protein: CASSLGAGVGTNEKLFF. CDR3 sequence (DNA): TGTGCCAGCAGTTTGGGGGCAGGGGTAGGGACTAATGAAAAACTGTTTTTT.

The chain has TRBV4-1 and TRBJ2-1, with 11 bases lining up with TRBD2. V lost 2 bases, J lost 9 bases, and 6 bases stayed unmatched. CDR3 length: 15 residues. The germline V gene encodes CDR1 MGHRA and CDR2 YSYEKL. The CDR3 protein is CASSQLAGGPFEQFF. CDR3 nucleotides: TGCGCCAGCAGCCAATTAGCGGGAGGGCCTTTTGAGCAGTTCTTC.

The rearrangement links TRBV28 to TRBJ1-3, with TRBD1 as a possible D gene (5 bases). The CDR3 sequence is 17 residues long. Looked up from germline, CDR1 is MDHEN and CDR2 is SYDVKM. V was trimmed by 2 bases and J by 0 bases, leaving 14 bases between them. CDR3: CASSLPQGHYSGNTIYF. Written as DNA, the CDR3 is TGTGCCAGCAGTTTACCTCAGGGCCACTACTCTGGAAACACCATATATTTT.

This chain uses TRBV7-3 with TRBJ2-2; the match to TRBD1 covers 7 bases. Germline CDR1 and CDR2: SGHTA and FQGTGA. The V and J ends lost 4 bases and 4 bases, in that order; junction bases with no gene match: 3. The CDR3 spans 14 residues. The CDR3 spells CASSSDRLTGELFF. DNA of the CDR3: TGTGCCAGCAGCTCGGACAGGCTCACCGGGGAGCTGTTTTTT.

This chain joins TRBV6-5 and TRBJ1-2, with a weak D call TRBD1 (5 bases). Trimming left V 6 bases short and J 2 bases short, with 13 bases between. Germline assignment: CDR1 MNHEY and CDR2 SVGAGI. The CDR3 contains 14 residues. The DNA of the CDR3 is TGTGCCAGCAGCCTCCACGGGGGAAACTATGGCTACACCTTC. It is translated as CASSLHGGNYGYTF.

This sequence joins TRBV6-5 and TRBJ1-1, with D perhaps matching TRBD1 (5 bases). Germline CDR1 MNHEY, CDR2 SVGAGI. The CDR3 loop spans 14 amino acids. Trimming removed 6 bases at V and 0 bases at J, with 11 bases between. The CDR3 DNA sequence: TGTGCCAGCAGATCAGGGTTCCTGAACACTGAAGCTTTCTTT. Translated: CASRSGFLNTEAFF.

The chain uses TRBV14 and TRBJ1-2; 10 bases line up with TRBD1. CDR3 length: 15 residues. Germline loops: CDR1 SGHDN, CDR2 FVKESK. V shed 9 bases and J 8 bases; nucleotides not matched to a gene: 15. This CDR3 is CASRDRGSPPDGYTF. The CDR3 region has the DNA TGTGCCAGTCGGGACAGGGGCAGCCCGCCCGACGGCTACACCTTC. The whole variable domain, remainder taken from reference TRBV14 and TRBJ1-2, is EAGVTQFPSHSVIEKGQTVTLRCDPISGHDNLYWYRRVMGKEIKFLLHFVKESKQDESGMPNNRFLAERTGGTYSTLKVQPAELEDSGVYFCASRDRGSPPDGYTFGSGTRLTVV.

The rearrangement links TRBV5-6 to TRBJ1-4; D is undetermined. V was shortened by 0 bases and J by 3 bases, with 9 bases between the two germline ends. Germline V CDR1 and CDR2: SGHDT, YYEEEE. The CDR3 is made up of 15 amino acids. CDR3 region: CASSLVGSSNEKLFF. CDR3 in DNA: TGTGCCAGCAGCTTGGTGGGCAGCTCTAATGAAAAACTGTTTTTT.

J is TRBJ1-1 and V is TRBV6-5; the D gene is possibly TRBD1 (5 bases). The CDR3 has 14 amino acids. Germline values: CDR1 MNHEY, CDR2 SVGAGI. V lost 0 bases, J lost 5 bases, and 10 bases lay in between. The CDR3 DNA reads TGTGCCAGCAGTTACTCAGGGACTTTGACTGAAGCTTTCTTT. As protein: CASSYSGTLTEAFF.

The chain combines TRBV7-9 with TRBJ1-5; 7 positions match TRBD1. The J segment lost 6 bases and the V segment lost 4 bases, leaving 9 bases of the junction unmatched. This CDR3 spans 15 amino acids. CDR1 and CDR2 from the germline V gene are SEHNR and FQNEAQ (reference sequence). The chain's CDR3 is CASSSQGVGSQPQHF. For the CDR3, the DNA is TGTGCCAGCAGCTCCCAGGGGGTGGGGAGTCAGCCCCAGCATTTT.

This chain links TRBV18 with TRBJ1-1; D possibly corresponds to TRBD1 (6 bases). CDR1 is KGHSH, CDR2 LQKENI, per germline. The CDR3 runs 17 residues. V was trimmed by 2 bases and J by 2 bases, leaving 18 bases between them. CDR3 protein: CASSPNSNGGPNTEAFF. The CDR3 region has the DNA TGTGCCAGCTCACCAAATTCAAATGGGGGCCCTAACACTGAAGCTTTCTTT. Full variable domain (remainder filled in from reference TRBV18 and TRBJ1-1): NAGVMQNPRHLVRRRGQEARLRCSPMKGHSHVYWYRQLPEEGLKFMVYLQKENIIDESGMPKERFSAEFPKEGPSILRIQQVVRGDSAAYFCASSPNSNGGPNTEAFFGQGTRLTVV.

A remark on this clone: Other DNA variants within this sample encode the same CDR3. This chain uses TRBV18 with TRBJ2-7, with a possible D match to TRBD2 (6 bases). This CDR3 region has 15 residues. CDR1 is KGHSH and CDR2 is LQKENI in the germline V gene. The V and J ends lost 5 bases and 0 bases respectively, with 14 bases between them. For the CDR3, the DNA is TGTGCCAGCTCATTAGGACGGGGGAGCTCCTACGAGCAGTACGTC. Translating it yields CASSLGRGSSYEQYV.

This chain links TRBV7-8 with TRBJ2-3; the D gene is possibly TRBD1 (5 bases). V was clipped by 3 bases and J by 6 bases, with 16 bases between them. This CDR3 is 15 amino acids long. Germline CDR1 reads SGHVS; CDR2 reads FQNEAQ. The CDR3 reads CASSFSRQKGDTQYF. The CDR3 DNA follows: TGTGCCAGCAGCTTTTCCCGACAGAAAGGGGATACGCAGTATTTT.

The chain carries TRBV6-6 and TRBJ2-1; 13 bases line up with TRBD2. The CDR3 runs to 16 residues. V was pared by 6 bases and J by 6 bases, with 8 bases of the junction left unmatched. The germline V gene encodes CDR1 MNHNY and CDR2 SVGAGI (reference sequence). The CDR3 loop reads CASRYHTSGRANEQFF. DNA of the CDR3: TGTGCCAGCAGGTACCATACTAGCGGGAGGGCCAATGAGCAGTTCTTC.

The chain employs TRBV6-5 and TRBJ2-2, with D maybe TRBD2 (5 bases). Looked up from germline, CDR1 is MNHEY and CDR2 is SVGAGI. Trimming stripped 0 bases from V and 9 bases from J, with 11 bases between. This CDR3 comprises 14 residues. Here the CDR3 reads CASSYSSGVRELFF. The CDR3 DNA reads TGTGCCAGCAGTTACTCGAGCGGCGTGAGGGAGCTGTTTTTT.